This T cell receptor beta chain was documented in a study of shared clonotypes between healthy human individuals. The wider study: Donors had three CD4 naive, three CD4 memory, two CD8 naive and one CD8 memory plate apiece. Study observations and caveats: Some naive CD4 clonotypes, 4% to 6%, turned up in common across four donors. For sorted subsets, rarefaction showed incomplete sequencing despite large depth.

The assay was immunoSEQ multiplex PCR, and TCRdb's table has in-frame clones only and misses some. The table has 1,500,000 or so clones, 96% seen once. V lost 0 bases to trimming and J lost 3 bases, with 9 bases between them. This CDR3 comprises 15 residues. Germline lookup yields CDR1 SEHNR and CDR2 FQNEAQ (reference sequence). Concerning this clone itself: The antigen remains undetermined.

Only Caucasian adults living in Nashville, Tennessee served as donors. The chain recombines TRBV7-9 with TRBJ2-1; D is ambiguous. The sequence was obtained from a man aged 25-45 years in good health. The sample consisted of naive CD4+ T cells sorted from blood. As for subset: CD45RA+ positively selected. The CDR3 is CASSLAPPSYNEQFF. CDR3 nucleotide sequence: TGTGCCAGCAGCTTAGCCCCTCCTAGCTACAATGAGCAGTTCTTC.